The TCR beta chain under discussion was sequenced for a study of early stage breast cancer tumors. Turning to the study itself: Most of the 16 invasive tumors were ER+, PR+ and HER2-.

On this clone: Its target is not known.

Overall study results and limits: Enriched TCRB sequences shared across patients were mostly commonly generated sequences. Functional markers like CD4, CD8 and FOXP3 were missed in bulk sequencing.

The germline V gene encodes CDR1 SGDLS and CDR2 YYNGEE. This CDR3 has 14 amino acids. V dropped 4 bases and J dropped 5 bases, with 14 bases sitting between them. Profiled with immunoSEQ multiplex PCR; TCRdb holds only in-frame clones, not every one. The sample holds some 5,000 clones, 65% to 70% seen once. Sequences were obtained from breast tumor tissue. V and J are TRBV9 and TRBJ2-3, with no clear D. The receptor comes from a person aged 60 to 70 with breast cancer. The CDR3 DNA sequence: TGTGCCAGCAGCTCTCGACCTAACCTAGATACGCAGTATTTT. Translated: CASSSRPNLDTQYF.